This TCR beta chain was observed in a study of cytomegalovirus exposure and HLA in healthy donors. A word on this clone: Antigen unknown. The same CDR3 also results from other DNA sequences found in this sample.

Germline V gene data show CDR1 as SGHRS and CDR2 as YFSETQ. The CDR3 has 14 amino acids. Trimming cost V 0 bases and J 4 bases, with 8 bases left between them. Notes on the study in general: A few CMV-associated chains were confirmed in vitro to be specific for CMV antigens.

The PCR used 60 Vbeta and 13 Jbeta primers. TCRdb's table, derived via immunoSEQ multiplex PCR, lists solely in-frame clones and lacks some. The table shows under 90,000 clones, with 85% to 90% occurring only once. Material: PBMCs. This sequence originates from a man between 18 and 29 years old in good health and CMV-seronegative. V is TRBV5-1 and J is TRBJ2-1; the D is unclear. Written as DNA, the CDR3 is TGCGCCAGCAGCTTGGCCGGGTTTTACAATGAGCAGTTCTTC. Protein: CASSLAGFYNEQFF.